What follows are 22 T cell receptor beta chains derived from one specimen sequenced in a study of blood T cells in healthy people across ages. A J-beta primer mix and a sample-barcoded 5' primer were used in a second PCR of roughly 7 to 12 cycles. TCRdb fed the 5' RACE reads into MiXCR, producing one record per CDR3 protein. The repertoire has around 500,000 distinct CDR3 sequences, 40% to 50% of them found once; the top ten carry 20% to 25%. Sequenced: blood. The receptor source for this set is a man of 80 years or more in good health.

This clonotype was detected only a few times. The chain carries TRBV20-1 and TRBJ2-3; 7 positions agree with TRBD1. The germline V gene encodes CDR1 DFQATT and CDR2 SNEGSKA (reference sequence). There are 18 residues in the CDR3. With 3 bases clipped from V and 0 bases from J, the junction kept 15 bases outside the gene matches. CDR3 in DNA: TGCAGTGCTAGGGTCCTCCCAAGGACAGGATCTAGCACAGATACGCAGTATTTT. This sequence encodes CSARVLPRTGSSTDTQYF.

The chain recombines TRBV12-3 or TRBV12-4 with TRBJ1-4, with 12 bases matching TRBD1. CDR3 length equals 16 residues. With 2 bases clipped from V and 13 bases from J, the junction kept 11 bases outside the gene matches. Written as DNA, the CDR3 is TGTGCCAGCAGTTTACATCCCTCCGGGACAGGGGGCCGACTGTTTTTT. Translated: CASSLHPSGTGGRLFF.

The chain employs TRBV29-1 and TRBJ1-1; D perhaps matches TRBD1 (5 bases). Trimming shortened V by 6 bases and J by 3 bases, and 17 bases separated the two germline ends. Germline CDR1 is SQVTM and CDR2 is ANQGSEA. CDR3 length equals 14 residues. The CDR3 nucleotides read TGCAGCGTCACCGAGGCAGGGCCTTACACTGAAGCTTTCTTT. Protein: CSVTEAGPYTEAFF.

This rearrangement joins TRBV2 to TRBJ2-7, with D possibly matching TRBD1 (5 bases). Per germline, CDR1 SNHLY and CDR2 FYNNEI. The length of the CDR3 is 14 residues. Trimming removed 6 bases at V and 4 bases at J, with 16 bases between. This CDR3 reads CASRDPRQLYEQYF. The CDR3 DNA follows: TGTGCCAGCAGGGACCCACGACAGCTTTACGAGCAGTACTTC.

A few counts support this clonotype. The rearrangement joins TRBV7-2 to TRBJ1-2; D might be TRBD1 (6 bases). The CDR3 consists of 15 residues. Germline loops: CDR1 SGHTA, CDR2 FQGNSA. The V end lost 4 bases, the J end lost 2 bases, and 14 bases lay between the germline ends. The CDR3 region is CASSWGRQDNYGYTF. Written as DNA, the CDR3 is TGTGCCAGCAGCTGGGGAAGACAGGACAACTATGGCTACACCTTC.

This chain joins TRBV29-1 and TRBJ2-1; D not certain. Trimming stripped 5 bases from V and 6 bases from J, with 14 bases between. Germline V gene data show CDR1 as SQVTM and CDR2 as ANQGSEA. The CDR3 is 13 residues long. The CDR3 is CSVSRVWVNEQFF. The CDR3 DNA follows: TGCAGCGTTAGCCGGGTATGGGTCAATGAGCAGTTCTTC.

This rearrangement joins TRBV5-1 to TRBJ2-2; no clear D gene. The CDR3 loop spans 16 amino acids. The V end lost 2 bases, the J end lost 0 bases, and 11 bases lay between the germline ends. Germline V lookup: CDR1 SGHRS, CDR2 YFSETQ. In nucleotides, the CDR3 is TGCGCCAGCAGCTTATGGTCTACCACGAACACCGGGGAGCTGTTTTTT. Its translation is CASSLWSTTNTGELFF.

This clonotype was recorded only once. The chain recombines TRBV6-1 with TRBJ2-3, with D possibly called TRBD1 or TRBD2 (8 bases each). The CDR3 has 18 residues. Germline V gives CDR1 MNHNS, CDR2 SASEGT. V was cut by 5 bases and J by 5 bases, with 26 bases left in between. The CDR3 spells CASSRSYRGGLGGDTQYF. CDR3 coding DNA: TGTGCCAGCAGTCGCTCCTACAGGGGGGGACTAGGAGGAGATACGCAGTATTTT.

The chain has TRBV6-2 or TRBV6-3 and TRBJ2-3; possible D gene TRBD1, 6 bases. The CDR3 runs 13 residues. V lost 10 bases to trimming and J lost 0 bases, with 11 bases between them. The germline CDR1 and CDR2 sequences are MNHEY and SVGEGT. Here the CDR3 reads CATRGSSTDTQYF. DNA of the CDR3: TGTGCCACCAGGGGCTCTAGCACAGATACGCAGTATTTT.

This chain connects TRBV7-3 to TRBJ2-5, with no clear D. The CDR3 covers 13 residues. V shed 5 bases and J shed 5 bases, with 12 bases lying between them. Germline-derived CDR1 and CDR2 are SGHTA and FQGTGA. The DNA for the CDR3 is TGTGCCAGCAGCGCTCGACGTGGGGAGACCCAGTACTTC. Its translation is CASSARRGETQYF. The variable domain in full, with the rest retrieved from reference TRBV7-3 and TRBJ2-5, is GAGVSQTPSNKVTEKGKYVELRCDPISGHTALYWYRQSLGQGPEFLIYFQGTGAADDSGLPNDRFFAVRPEGSVSTLKIQRTERGDSAVYLCASSARRGETQYFGPGTRLLVL.

The chain carries TRBV4-3 and TRBJ1-2, with TRBD1 as a possible D gene (5 bases). Per germline, CDR1 LGHNA and CDR2 YSLEER. Deletions cut 0 bases from V and 5 bases from J, with 22 bases between. CDR3 length: 18 amino acids. The CDR3 coding sequence is TGCGCCAGCAGCCAAGATCAACTTAGAGCAGACAGAGATTATGGCTACACCTTC. Translated, it gives CASSQDQLRADRDYGYTF.

This clonotype was counted only a few times. The chain is built from TRBV6-5 and TRBJ1-1, with 9 positions matching TRBD1. The CDR3 runs 13 residues. Trimming removed 4 bases from V and 11 bases from J; junction bases left unmatched: 8. Germline V gives CDR1 MNHEY, CDR2 SVGAGI. Here the CDR3 DNA reads TGTGCCAGCAGTTCAGGACAGGGGCCGAGGGCTTTCTTT. It translates to CASSSGQGPRAFF.

This clonotype came up a few times. The chain employs TRBV4-2 and TRBJ2-1; D possibly corresponds to TRBD2 (6 bases). Germline-derived CDR1 and CDR2 are LGHNA and YNFKEQ. Trimming removed 0 bases at V and 3 bases at J, with 12 bases between. The CDR3 has 16 residues. CDR3 loop: CASSQDWLGGYNEQFF. As DNA, the CDR3 is TGTGCCAGCAGCCAAGATTGGCTGGGGGGCTACAATGAGCAGTTCTTC.

V usage is TRBV9 and J usage is TRBJ2-3, with D possibly matching TRBD1 (5 bases). The V gene's germline CDR1 is SGDLS and CDR2 YYNGEE. The V and J ends lost 0 bases and 0 bases respectively, with 8 bases between them. There are 15 residues in the CDR3. This CDR3 reads CASSVAPGSTDTQYF. The CDR3 DNA reads TGTGCCAGCAGCGTAGCTCCAGGGAGCACAGATACGCAGTATTTT.

Turning to this clonotype: One end of the junction is discordant with germline, which a read error may explain. This chain connects TRBV9 to TRBJ2-7; D is perhaps TRBD1 or TRBD2 (5 bases each). The CDR3 is 14 residues long. Germline assignment: CDR1 SGDLS and CDR2 YYNGEE. In DNA form, the CDR3 reads TGTGTCAGCAGCGCCGGGACGCAAGCCTACGAGCAGTACTTC. It is translated as CVSSAGTQAYEQYF.

Concerning this clonotype: At one end, the junction sequence differs from germline, possibly due to a read error. V and J are TRBV4-3 and TRBJ2-1; a weak D match, TRBD2 (6 bases). Looked up from germline, CDR1 is LGHNA and CDR2 is YSLEER. The length of the CDR3 is 16 residues. Here the CDR3 DNA reads TGCGCCAGCAGTCTAGTTTCCGGGACTTGGTTCGATGAACAGTTCTTC. It translates to CASSLVSGTWFDEQFF.

The rearrangement uses TRBV7-6 and TRBJ2-4; D might be TRBD2 (6 bases). The germline gives CDR1 SGHVS, CDR2 FNYEAQ. The length of the CDR3 is 13 residues. The ends were cut back, 6 bases at V and 6 bases at J, with 12 bases in the middle. Here the CDR3 reads CASSQGTLNIQYF. The CDR3 DNA reads as TGTGCCAGCAGTCAAGGGACTTTAAACATTCAGTACTTC.

This clonotype came up a few times. The V and J genes are TRBV11-2 and TRBJ2-1; no reliable D call. CDR3 length: 11 amino acids. V shed 5 bases and J shed 9 bases, with 8 bases lying between them. CDR1 and CDR2 from the germline V gene are SGHAT and FQNNGV. The CDR3 reads CASSPGSEQFF. For the CDR3, the DNA is TGTGCCAGCAGCCCCGGCAGTGAGCAGTTCTTC. Complete variable domain (other parts from reference TRBV11-2 and TRBJ2-1): EAGVAQSPRYKIIEKRQSVAFWCNPISGHATLYWYQQILGQGPKLLIQFQNNGVVDDSQLPKDRFSAERLKGVDSTLKIQPAKLEDSAVYLCASSPGSEQFFGPGTRLTVL.

This rearrangement joins TRBV7-2 to TRBJ2-3; D uncertain. Germline V gene data show CDR1 as SGHTA and CDR2 as FQGNSA. Trimming took off 1 base at V and 5 bases at J, with 13 bases between the two ends. CDR3 size: 15 residues. The CDR3 bases are TGTGCCAGCAGCTTAGGCCCGGGTTCCCAAGATACGCAGTATTTT. Amino acid sequence: CASSLGPGSQDTQYF.

This clonotype was counted only a few times. The V call is TRBV11-2, the J call TRBJ1-2; 7 bases are a match to TRBD1. The junction had 3 bases not matched to a gene; V was cut back by 5 bases and J by 0 bases. Per the germline V gene, CDR1 is SGHAT and CDR2 is FQNNGV. This CDR3 is built from 14 residues. CDR3 in DNA: TGTGCCAGCAGCAGTGGGACAGCTAACTATGGCTACACCTTC. Encoded protein: CASSSGTANYGYTF. The complete variable domain, with remaining parts taken from reference TRBV11-2 and TRBJ1-2, reads EAGVAQSPRYKIIEKRQSVAFWCNPISGHATLYWYQQILGQGPKLLIQFQNNGVVDDSQLPKDRFSAERLKGVDSTLKIQPAKLEDSAVYLCASSSGTANYGYTFGSGTRLTVV.

Notes on this clonotype: This may be a read error: a much more frequent sequence differs by one nucleotide. V and J are TRBV4-3 and TRBJ2-4, with D unclear. Germline V gene sequence: CDR1 LGHNA, CDR2 YSLEER. CDR3 size: 14 residues. In DNA, the CDR3 is TGCGTCAGCAGCCAAGAGTTCGTTTCCCAGCCGCAGTACTTC. Translated, it gives CVSSQEFVSQPQYF.

J is TRBJ2-1 and V is TRBV14; TRBD1 or TRBD2 may be the D gene (6 bases each). The CDR3 has 13 amino acids. Germline V lookup: CDR1 SGHDN, CDR2 FVKESK. The V end was cut by 4 bases, the J end by 7 bases, with 11 bases between. The CDR3 protein is CASSRGALNEQFF. The CDR3 DNA reads as TGTGCCAGCAGCCGGGGGGCCTTGAATGAGCAGTTCTTC.